These 18 T cell receptor beta chains came from one sample sequenced in a study of cytomegalovirus exposure and HLA in healthy donors. PCR primers comprised 60 Vbeta and 13 Jbeta primers. Only in-frame clones appear in the TCRdb table, and some are missing; sequencing was by immunoSEQ multiplex PCR. Here the sample spans over 75,000 clones, around nine tenths being singletons. Sequencing was performed on PBMCs. All receptors derive from a man aged 25-45 years in good health and CMV-seropositive.

The CDR3 region is CASSQAWNTGELFF. CDR3 coding DNA: TGTGCCAGCAGCCAAGCTTGGAACACCGGGGAGCTGTTTTTT. The chain couples TRBV14 to TRBJ2-2; D unresolved. The CDR3 is made up of 14 amino acids. Trimming stripped 1 base from V and 1 base from J, with 4 bases between. Per germline, CDR1 SGHDN and CDR2 FVKESK.

This clone was recorded once. This chain links TRBV5-4 with TRBJ1-3, with 7 bases identical to TRBD1. Germline V gives CDR1 SGHNT, CDR2 YYREEE (reference sequence). The CDR3 length is 16 residues. The V and J ends lost 4 bases and 0 bases, in that order; junction bases with no gene match: 7. The DNA for the CDR3 is TGTGCCAGCAGCCACGGGGACAGAGACTCTGGAAACACCATATATTTT. Translating gives CASSHGDRDSGNTIYF.

The J gene is TRBJ2-7, the V gene TRBV9; 10 bases are shared with TRBD2. Germline V gene lookup returns CDR1 SGDLS and CDR2 YYNGEE. The CDR3 is 18 amino acids. V was pared by 0 bases and J by 4 bases, with 13 bases of the junction left unmatched. The CDR3 coding sequence is TGTGCCAGCAGCGTAGAGCGTAAGGCTAGCGGGAGTCAGTACGAGCAGTACTTC. Translation gives CASSVERKASGSQYEQYF.

The chain carries TRBV5-1 and TRBJ1-1; 7 positions match TRBD1. Germline V gene data show CDR1 as SGHRS and CDR2 as YFSETQ. The CDR3 sequence is 15 residues long. The V gene end was trimmed by 4 bases and the J gene end by 0 bases; junction bases not matched to a gene: 6. This CDR3 is CASSPRTGMNTEAFF. The CDR3, as DNA: TGCGCCAGCAGCCCAAGGACAGGAATGAACACTGAAGCTTTCTTT.

The chain couples TRBV2 to TRBJ1-3; D gene ambiguous. CDR3 length equals 12 residues. CDR1 and CDR2 from the germline V gene are SNHLY and FYNNEI. The germline V and J ends were trimmed by 6 bases and 4 bases, with 7 bases remaining between them. CDR3 protein: CASRTGGNTIYF. CDR3 DNA sequence: TGTGCCAGCAGGACGGGGGGAAACACCATATATTTT.

This clone was seen only a few times. The chain combines TRBV4-2 with TRBJ2-1; 8 bases agree with TRBD2. Germline CDR1 and CDR2: LGHNA and YNFKEQ. Unmatched junction bases numbered 10, after V lost 1 base and J lost 2 bases. CDR3 size: 18 residues. CDR3 nucleotides: TGTGCCAGCAGCCAAGTCCAACGGGAGGGATTCACCTACAATGAGCAGTTCTTC. Protein sequence: CASSQVQREGFTYNEQFF.

The V call is TRBV7-2, the J call TRBJ2-1; 7 nucleotides agree with TRBD1. The V gene's germline CDR1 is SGHTA and CDR2 FQGNSA. This CDR3 contains 16 residues. Trimming cost V 5 bases and J 0 bases; bases outside gene matches: 7. CDR3 sequence reads: CASSTPQGSSYNEQFF. The CDR3 nucleotides read TGTGCCAGCAGCACCCCACAGGGGAGCTCCTACAATGAGCAGTTCTTC.

V and J are TRBV28 and TRBJ2-7; a weak D match, TRBD2 (5 bases). The CDR3 is 14 residues long. Germline assignment: CDR1 MDHEN and CDR2 SYDVKM. Trimming removed 4 bases from V and 2 bases from J, with 12 bases in between. CDR3 nucleotide sequence: TGTGCCAGCAGTTCTAGCCGGTGGACCTACGAGCAGTACTTC. Translated: CASSSSRWTYEQYF. The full variable domain, with the rest looked up from reference TRBV28 and TRBJ2-7, is DVKVTQSSRYLVKRTGEKVFLECVQDMDHENMFWYRQDPGLGLRLIYFSYDVKMKEKGDIPEGYSVSREKKERFSLILESASTNQTSMYLCASSSSRWTYEQYFGPGTRLTVT.

The chain recombines TRBV5-1 with TRBJ2-5, with 12 bases that match TRBD2. J lost 3 bases, V lost 9 bases, and 6 bases had no gene match. This CDR3 region has 14 residues. Germline CDR1 is SGHRS and CDR2 is YFSETQ. CDR3 region: CATGLAGSEETQYF. The CDR3 coding sequence is TGCGCCACCGGACTAGCGGGAAGCGAAGAGACCCAGTACTTC.

The chain has TRBV27 and TRBJ2-7; possible D gene TRBD1, 6 bases. The CDR3 sequence is 14 residues long. CDR1 is MNHEY and CDR2 is SMNVEV in the germline V gene (reference sequence). V was cut by 3 bases and J by 12 bases, with 21 bases left in between. CDR3 region: CASSFGRGDPLRYF. CDR3 bases: TGTGCCAGCAGTTTCGGCAGGGGCGATCCCTTGAGGTACTTC.

This clone came up once. The J gene is TRBJ2-7, the V gene TRBV6-5; 10 nucleotides agree with TRBD2. Unmatched junction bases numbered 4, after V lost 6 bases and J lost 2 bases. Germline loops: CDR1 MNHEY, CDR2 SVGAGI. The CDR3 is made up of 14 amino acids. CDR3 sequence: CASSLAGVAYEQYF. Here the CDR3 DNA reads TGTGCCAGCAGCCTAGCGGGAGTGGCCTACGAGCAGTACTTC.

The chain joins TRBV5-1 to TRBJ1-4, with TRBD1 matching 8 bases. Germline CDR1 SGHRS, CDR2 YFSETQ. This CDR3 comprises 16 residues. The V segment lost 0 bases and the J segment 3 bases; nucleotides outside the gene matches: 4. Written as DNA, the CDR3 is TGCGCCAGCAGCTTGGCGGACAGGGCAGCTAATGAAAAACTGTTTTTT. It codes for CASSLADRAANEKLFF.

Of note for this clone: An end of the junction differs from the germline gene, which may be a read error. The chain couples TRBV7-7 to TRBJ2-3, with 7 nucleotides matching TRBD2. CDR1 is SSHAT, CDR2 FNYEAQ, per germline (reference sequence). This CDR3 contains 16 residues. The CDR3 loop reads CASSTSPSGNTDTQYF. As DNA, the CDR3 is TGTGCTAGCAGCACGAGTCCTAGCGGTAACACAGATACGCAGTATTTT.

The V and J genes are TRBV5-1 and TRBJ2-7; 9 bases fit TRBD1. J gave up 3 bases and V 4 bases, and 2 bases lay outside the gene matches. The CDR3 is 13 residues long. Germline V CDR1 and CDR2: SGHRS, YFSETQ. CDR3 in DNA: TGCGCCAGCAGCCGGGACAGGGTCTACGAGCAGTACTTC. As protein: CASSRDRVYEQYF.

The V gene is TRBV13, the J gene TRBJ1-1; TRBD1 agrees at 10 bases. Germline trimming cut 3 bases from V and 2 bases from J; bases unmatched to any gene: 6. The CDR3 contains 16 residues. Germline V gene lookup returns CDR1 PRHDT and CDR2 FYEKMQ (reference sequence). CDR3 in DNA: TGTGCCAGCAGCTTGGGTCGGACAGGGGGTAACACTGAAGCTTTCTTT. This encodes CASSLGRTGGNTEAFF.

V gene TRBV6-6 combines with J gene TRBJ2-7; D might be TRBD2 (6 bases). The CDR3 extends over 15 amino acids. Germline V gene data show CDR1 as MNHNY and CDR2 as SVGAGI (reference sequence). Trimming shortened V by 7 bases and J by 2 bases, and 18 bases separated the two germline ends. For the CDR3, the DNA is TGTGCCAGCACCCTCGAGGGAGGAAATACCTACGAGCAGTACTTC. As protein: CASTLEGGNTYEQYF.

V usage is TRBV11-2 and J usage is TRBJ2-5; D perhaps matches TRBD2 (5 bases). CDR3 length: 15 residues. V lost 2 bases and J lost 5, with 15 bases in between. Germline V gene data show CDR1 as SGHAT and CDR2 as FQNNGV. The CDR3 DNA is TGTGCCAGCAGCTTATCCCTGGCGAGGGCGGAGACCCAGTACTTC. This translates into CASSLSLARAETQYF.

The CDR3 sequence: CASSVLPELVNTEAFF. CDR3 DNA: TGTGCCAGCAGCGTTCTCCCAGAGCTAGTGAACACTGAAGCTTTCTTT. The genes are TRBV9 and TRBJ1-1; D is ambiguous. There are 16 residues in the CDR3. Germline V gene sequence: CDR1 SGDLS, CDR2 YYNGEE. The V end lost 2 bases, the J end lost 0 bases, and 14 bases lay between the germline ends.